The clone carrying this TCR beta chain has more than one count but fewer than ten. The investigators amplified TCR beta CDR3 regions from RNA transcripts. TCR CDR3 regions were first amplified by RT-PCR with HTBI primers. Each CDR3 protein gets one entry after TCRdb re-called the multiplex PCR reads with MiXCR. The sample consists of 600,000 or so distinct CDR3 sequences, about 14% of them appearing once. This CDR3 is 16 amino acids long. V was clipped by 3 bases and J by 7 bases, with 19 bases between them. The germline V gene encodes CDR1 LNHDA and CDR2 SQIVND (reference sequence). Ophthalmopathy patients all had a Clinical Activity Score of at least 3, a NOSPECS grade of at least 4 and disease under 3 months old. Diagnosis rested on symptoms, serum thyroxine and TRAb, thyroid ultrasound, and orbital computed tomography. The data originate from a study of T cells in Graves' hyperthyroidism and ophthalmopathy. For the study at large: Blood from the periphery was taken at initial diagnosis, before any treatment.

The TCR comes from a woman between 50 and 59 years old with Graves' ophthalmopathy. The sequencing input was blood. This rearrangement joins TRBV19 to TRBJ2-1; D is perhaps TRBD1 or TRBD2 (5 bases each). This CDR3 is CASSIHSGPALNEQFF. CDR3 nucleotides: TGTGCCAGTAGTATTCATTCGGGGCCTGCCTTAAATGAGCAGTTCTTC. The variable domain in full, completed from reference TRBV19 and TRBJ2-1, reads DGGITQSPKYLFRKEGQNVTLSCEQNLNHDAMYWYRQDPGQGLRLIYYSQIVNDFQKGDIAEGYSVSREKKESFPLTVTSAQKNPTAFYLCASSIHSGPALNEQFFGPGTRLTVL.